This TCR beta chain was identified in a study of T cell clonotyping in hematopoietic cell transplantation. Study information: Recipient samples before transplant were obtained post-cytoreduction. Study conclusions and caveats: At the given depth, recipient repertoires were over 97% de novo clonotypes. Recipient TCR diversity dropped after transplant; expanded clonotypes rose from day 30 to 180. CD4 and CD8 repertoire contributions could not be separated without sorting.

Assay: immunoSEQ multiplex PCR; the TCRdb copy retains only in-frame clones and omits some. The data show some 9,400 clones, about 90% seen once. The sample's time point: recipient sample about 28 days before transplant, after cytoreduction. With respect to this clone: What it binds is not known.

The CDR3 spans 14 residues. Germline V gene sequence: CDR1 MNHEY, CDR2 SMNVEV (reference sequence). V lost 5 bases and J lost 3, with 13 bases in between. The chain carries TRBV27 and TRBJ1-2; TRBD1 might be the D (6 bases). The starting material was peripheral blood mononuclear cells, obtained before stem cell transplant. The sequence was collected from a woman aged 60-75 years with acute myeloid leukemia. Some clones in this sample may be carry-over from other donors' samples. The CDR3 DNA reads TGTGCCAGCAGTCCTAGGGGGAACGACTATGGCTACACCTTC. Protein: CASSPRGNDYGYTF.